Each of the 4 T cell receptor beta chains below was sequenced from the same sample in a study of blood T cell repertoires in COVID-19. TCRdb's table, derived via immunoSEQ multiplex PCR, lists solely in-frame clones and lacks some. This table has fewer than 300,000 clones, around 87% appearing once. Material for sequencing was peripheral blood. The source is a woman aged 40 to 50 who had recovered from COVID-19.

The genes are TRBV2 and TRBJ2-3; D gene uncertain. The V gene's germline CDR1 is SNHLY and CDR2 FYNNEI. The CDR3 contains 12 residues. V was clipped by 4 bases and J by 5 bases, with 7 bases between them. CDR3 DNA: TGTGCCAGCAGTGGACTTATAGATACGCAGTATTTT. It yields the protein CASSGLIDTQYF. The full variable domain, rest sourced from reference TRBV2 and TRBJ2-3, is EPEVTQTPSHQVTQMGQEVILRCVPISNHLYFYWYRQILGQKVEFLVSFYNNEISEKSEIFDDQFSVERPDGSNFTLKIRSTKLEDSAMYFCASSGLIDTQYFGPGTRLTVL.

CDR3 nucleotide sequence: TGTGCCAGCAACCCGGATTCCCAAGGACAGGGGGTCTACGAGCAGTACTTC. Protein product: CASNPDSQGQGVYEQYF. The chain joins TRBV21-1 to TRBJ2-7; the table's D call, TRBD1, was not checked against the DNA. TRBV21-1 is labeled a pseudogene. The CDR3 spans 17 residues.

The chain couples TRBV9 to TRBJ2-1; 7 nucleotides agree with TRBD2. V lost 4 bases, J lost 2 bases, and 3 bases stayed unmatched. This CDR3 is built from 14 residues. Germline V gene data show CDR1 as SGDLS and CDR2 as YYNGEE. The CDR3 loop is CASSSGGTYNEQFF. The CDR3 DNA follows: TGTGCCAGCAGCTCCGGGGGGACCTACAATGAGCAGTTCTTC.

The chain combines TRBV6-2 or TRBV6-3 with TRBJ2-2; TRBD1 is a possible D gene (7 bases). Germline values: CDR1 MNHEY, CDR2 SVGEGT. The CDR3 runs 15 residues. Trimming removed 5 bases at V and 1 base at J, with 11 bases between. In DNA form, the CDR3 reads TGTGCCAGCAGTCGACAGGGAGGGAACACCGGGGAGCTGTTTTTT. Translating it yields CASSRQGGNTGELFF.